The rows below give T cell receptor beta chains drawn from one sample of a study of T cells in Graves' hyperthyroidism and ophthalmopathy. MiXCR was run by TCRdb on the multiplex PCR reads, yielding one entry per CDR3 protein. The sample includes 540,000 or so distinct CDR3 sequences, roughly 14% of them seen just once. Sequencing was performed on blood. The origin of the receptors is a woman in her twenties or thirties with Graves' hyperthyroidism. Each CDR3 is given with its conserved first and last residue. The D gene is left open where the match is weak. Clone size appears in some rows only: once, few, many, or a class for an expanded clone.

clone_size	v_call	j_call	d_call	cdr3_aa	cdr3_nt
many	TRBV27	TRBJ2-1	TRBD2	CASSSSWTSGRAMSQFF	TGTGCCAGCAGTTCCTCCTGGACTAGCGGGAGAGCAATGAGTCAGTTCTTC
.	TRBV5-4	TRBJ1-1	.	CASRTWGLDEAFF	TGTGCCAGCCGAACGTGGGGCCTTGATGAAGCTTTCTTT
many	TRBV12-3/TRBV12-4	TRBJ2-7	.	CASSSWGESYEQYF	TGTGCCAGCAGTTCGTGGGGGGAGTCCTACGAGCAGTACTTC
many	TRBV2	TRBJ2-2	.	CASSEMGRADGELFF	TGTGCCAGCAGTGAAATGGGCAGGGCGGACGGGGAGCTGTTTTTT
many	TRBV20-1	TRBJ1-1	.	CSASTGSGTEAFF	TGCAGTGCTTCTACAGGTTCGGGGACTGAAGCTTTCTTT
many	TRBV20-1	TRBJ2-7	TRBD2	CSARTSGRGHIYEQYF	TGCAGTGCTAGAACTAGCGGGAGAGGACATATCTACGAGCAGTACTTC
.	TRBV7-3	TRBJ1-3	.	CASSFAATGGNTIYF	TGTGCCAGCAGCTTCGCCGCGACAGGCGGAAACACCATATATTTT
many	TRBV20-1	TRBJ2-1	TRBD2	CSARDLPSGIYNEQFF	TGCAGTGCTAGAGATCTCCCTAGCGGAATCTACAATGAGCAGTTCTTC
many	TRBV10-3	TRBJ1-5	.	CAISEGGEANQPQHF	TGTGCCATCAGTGAGGGGGGGGAGGCCAATCAGCCCCAGCATTTT
many	TRBV28	TRBJ1-2	.	CASSLPMGVVGYTF	TGTGCCAGCAGCCTACCCATGGGTGTCGTTGGCTACACCTTC
many	TRBV20-1	TRBJ2-2	.	CSARDRWQGSTGELFF	TGCAGTGCTAGAGATCGGTGGCAGGGTAGCACCGGGGAGCTGTTTTTT
.	TRBV7-9	TRBJ2-2	TRBD2	CASSLGGDKNTGELFF	TGTGCCAGCAGCCTCGGGGGGGACAAAAACACCGGGGAGCTGTTTTTT
many	TRBV27	TRBJ2-7	TRBD2	CASSSGLAGKAYEQYF	TGTGCCAGCAGTTCTGGACTAGCGGGAAAAGCCTACGAGCAGTACTTC
.	TRBV5-1	TRBJ1-3	.	CASSPQGQAGNTIYF	TGCGCCAGCAGCCCACAGGGTCAAGCTGGAAACACCATATATTTT
.	TRBV15	TRBJ1-5	.	CATSRDRDYSNQPQHF	TGTGCCACCAGCAGAGATCGAGACTATAGCAATCAGCCCCAGCATTTT
many	TRBV6-5	TRBJ2-5	.	CASSYSPTEETQYF	TGTGCCAGCAGTTACTCGCCGACGGAAGAGACCCAGTACTTC
.	TRBV6-1	TRBJ2-7	.	CASAAGQGYEQYF	TGTGCCAGCGCTGCGGGCCAAGGGTACGAGCAGTACTTC
many	TRBV7-9	TRBJ2-2	.	CASSPEHTGELFF	TGTGCCAGCAGCCCGGAGCACACCGGGGAGCTGTTTTTT
once	TRBV5-1	TRBJ2-5	.	CASSFLGTVQETQYF	TGCGCCAGCAGCTTTTTGGGGACCGTCCAAGAGACCCAGTACTTC